The 4 T cell receptor beta chains below all came from one sample that was sequenced in a study of T cells after yellow fever vaccination. TCRdb fed the 5' RACE reads into MiXCR, producing one record per CDR3 protein. In the table there are 300,000 to 400,000 distinct CDR3 sequences, 8.5% to 9% of which are singletons. The material sequenced was PBMCs, taken on the day of the first yellow fever vaccination. The source of these receptors is a man between 18 and 35 years old who received the YFV17D yellow fever vaccine.

This clonotype was observed many times. The genes are TRBV9 and TRBJ1-2; possibly TRBD1 for D (5 bases). The CDR3 has 12 amino acids. The V end lost 4 bases, the J end lost 5 bases, and 9 bases lay between the germline ends. Germline-derived CDR1 and CDR2 are SGDLS and YYNGEE. CDR3 in amino acids: CASSPGTYGYTF. The CDR3 DNA is TGTGCCAGCAGCCCAGGGACGTATGGCTACACCTTC.

The V gene is TRBV6-1, the J gene TRBJ2-1; weak D call: TRBD2 (6 bases). There are 17 residues in the CDR3. Germline CDR1 reads MNHNS; CDR2 reads SASEGT. The V end was cut by 2 bases, the J end by 6 bases, with 20 bases between. CDR3 nucleotides: TGTGCCAGCAGTGAAACCGCTCGGGAGCGTCCCTTCAATGAGCAGTTCTTC. Amino acids: CASSETARERPFNEQFF.

This clonotype was picked up a small number of times. This chain connects TRBV4-1 to TRBJ1-2, with D perhaps TRBD1 (6 bases). Germline assignment: CDR1 MGHRA and CDR2 YSYEKL. Trimming took 3 bases from V and 3 from J, leaving 11 bases between them. This CDR3 is 14 amino acids long. This chain's CDR3 is CASSQGGLDYGYTF. For the CDR3, the DNA is TGCGCCAGCAGCCAGGGGGGGCTAGACTATGGCTACACCTTC.

This sequence joins TRBV5-1 and TRBJ2-3; D possibly corresponds to TRBD2 (7 bases). V lost 0 bases and J 1 base, leaving 15 bases between the germline ends. This CDR3 comprises 17 residues. Germline CDR1 reads SGHRS; CDR2 reads YFSETQ. The CDR3 bases are TGCGCCAGCAGCTTGGGGATCCGGGGGGCTGGCACAGATACGCAGTATTTT. It encodes CASSLGIRGAGTDTQYF.